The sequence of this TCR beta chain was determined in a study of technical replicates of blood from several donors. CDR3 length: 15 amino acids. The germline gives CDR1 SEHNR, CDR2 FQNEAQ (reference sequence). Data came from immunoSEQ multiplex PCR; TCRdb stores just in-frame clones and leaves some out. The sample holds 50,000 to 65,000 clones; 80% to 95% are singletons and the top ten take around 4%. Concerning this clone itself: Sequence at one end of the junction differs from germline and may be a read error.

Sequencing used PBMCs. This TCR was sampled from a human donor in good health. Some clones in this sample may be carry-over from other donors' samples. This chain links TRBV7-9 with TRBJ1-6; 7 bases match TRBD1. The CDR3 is CASSQDSDRASPLHF. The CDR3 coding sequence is TGCGCCAGCAGCCAAGATAGTGACAGGGCTTCACCCCTCCACTTT.